The 2 T cell receptor beta chains reported below all come from one sample, sequenced in a study of blood T cell repertoires in COVID-19. Here immunoSEQ multiplex PCR was the method, and the copy in TCRdb shows in-frame clones only, minus some. The profile shows roughly 48,000 clones, approximately 89% of them singletons. Source material: peripheral blood. The receptors stem from a woman older than 75 with acute or convalescent COVID-19.

This rearrangement joins TRBV2 to TRBJ1-1; no clear D. Germline loops: CDR1 SNHLY, CDR2 FYNNEI. The CDR3 totals 13 residues. V was cut by 6 bases and J by 1 base, with 9 bases left in between. CDR3 coding DNA: TGTGCCAGCAGAGTAACAGAGAACACTGAAGCTTTCTTT. This sequence encodes CASRVTENTEAFF.

V usage is TRBV10-2 and J usage is TRBJ2-7; 10 bases map to TRBD2. The junction had 10 bases not matched to a gene; V was cut back by 7 bases and J by 4 bases. Germline V gives CDR1 WSHSY, CDR2 SAAADI. CDR3 size: 15 residues. DNA of the CDR3: TGCGCCAGCATCTTAGCGGGGGGCGGGACTTACGAGCAGTACTTC. Translating it yields CASILAGGGTYEQYF.